This is a list of T cell receptor beta chains from one sample in a study of type 1 regulatory T cells. In TCRdb, the reads were re-called with MiXCR into one record per CDR3 protein. Of tens of thousands of distinct CDR3 sequences in the sample, roughly 20% were seen once. No cognate antigen is known for these TCRs. The specimen sequenced was cultured type 1 regulatory T (Tr1) cells, either the whole culture or a sorted fraction (not recorded which). These receptors were collected from a human donor in good health. Both conserved end residues are part of each CDR3. D genes are given only for firm matches. Some rows have no size entry. The others give once, few or many, or a class for an expanded clone.

D	V	size	J	DNA	CDR3
NA	TRBV12-3/TRBV12-4	NA	TRBJ2-7	TGTGCCAGCAGTTGGGCCGGGAGAGCCTACGAGCAGTACTTC	CASSWAGRAYEQYF
NA	TRBV11-1	few	TRBJ1-4	TGTGCCAGCAGCTTGGACCGCTCAACTAATGAAAAACTGTTTTTT	CASSLDRSTNEKLFF
TRBD2	TRBV12-3/TRBV12-4	few	TRBJ2-1	TGTGCCAGCAGTCTCGACGGGGGGAACAATGAGCAGTTCTTC	CASSLDGGNNEQFF
TRBD2	TRBV28	few	TRBJ2-2	TGTGCCAGCAGTCAACCGACTAGCGGGAAGATCGGGGAGCTGTTTTTT	CASSQPTSGKIGELFF
NA	TRBV5-1	few	TRBJ2-1	TGCGCCAGCAGGTCCGGGACTGGCTCCTACAATGAGCAGTTCTTC	CASRSGTGSYNEQFF
NA	TRBV30	NA	TRBJ1-1	TGTGCCTGGGACTCCGATGGGGGATCCCGAGCTTTCTTT	CAWDSDGGSRAFF
NA	TRBV20-1	NA	TRBJ1-1	TGCAGTGGGAAAAAGTGGAACACTGAAGCTTTCTTT	CSGKKWNTEAFF
TRBD1	TRBV20-1	few	TRBJ1-5	TGCAGTGCCATAGACAGGGGGCTTAACAATCAGCCCCAGCATTTT	CSAIDRGLNNQPQHF
TRBD1	TRBV30	NA	TRBJ1-5	TGTGCCTGGGCTCGGGGACAGGGGAGCAATCAGCCCCAGCATTTT	CAWARGQGSNQPQHF
NA	TRBV29-1	many	TRBJ2-4	TGCAGCGCGGGTGCCGCGGACATTCAGTACTTC	CSAGAADIQYF
NA	TRBV20-1	NA	TRBJ1-1	TGCAGTGCTAGGGAAGGGGGTCCATCGAGAGCTTTCTTT	CSAREGGPSRAFF
NA	TRBV12-3/TRBV12-4	few	TRBJ1-1	TGTGCCAGCAGTTACACTGAAGCTTTCTTT	CASSYTEAFF
TRBD1	TRBV5-1	few	TRBJ1-2	TGCGCCAGCAGCTCGGACAGGGGACATGGCTACACCTTC	CASSSDRGHGYTF
NA	TRBV5-1	NA	TRBJ2-1	TGCGCCAGCAGCCTTCCCGGGACCCGATCGAGCGATGAGAAGTTCTTC	CASSLPGTRSSDEKFF
TRBD2	TRBV20-1	NA	TRBJ2-5	TGCAGTGGGAGAAGGGCGGGGGGCGGAGAGACCCAGTACTTC	CSGRRAGGGETQYF
TRBD2	TRBV18	few	TRBJ2-1	TGTGCCAGCTCACCCTATAGCGGGGACAATGAGCAGTTCTTC	CASSPYSGDNEQFF
TRBD2	TRBV5-6	NA	TRBJ2-7	TGTGCCAGCGCGGCTAGCGGGACCTACGAGCAGTACTTC	CASAASGTYEQYF
NA	TRBV7-7	many	TRBJ2-5	TGTGCTAGCAGCTTTGGCGGCCAAGAGACCCAGTACTTC	CASSFGGQETQYF
TRBD1	TRBV20-1	few	TRBJ1-6	TGCAGTGCTAGACAGGGGGCTAATTCACCCCTCCACTTT	CSARQGANSPLHF
TRBD1	TRBV5-1	NA	TRBJ1-6	TGCGCCAGCAGCTTGGGGACAGGGCGTAATTCACCCCTCCACTTT	CASSLGTGRNSPLHF
NA	TRBV20-1	many	TRBJ1-2	TGCAGTGCTAGCGACCGGGGGTATGGCTACACCTTC	CSASDRGYGYTF
NA	TRBV29-1	few	TRBJ2-7	TGCAGCGTTGAAATTCACTCGGACGAGCAGTACTTC	CSVEIHSDEQYF
NA	TRBV5-4	NA	TRBJ2-1	TGTGCCAGCAGCTCTCCGGGACTCTTCAACAATGAGCAGTTCTTC	CASSSPGLFNNEQFF
NA	TRBV6-2/TRBV6-3	NA	TRBJ1-2	TGTGCCAGCAGTCAGAGACAGTCCCTTAACTATGGCTACACCTTC	CASSQRQSLNYGYTF
TRBD1	TRBV7-2	few	TRBJ2-1	TGTGCCAGCAGCCGAAACAGGGGTGGGGACAGTGAGCAGTTCTTC	CASSRNRGGDSEQFF
NA	TRBV18	NA	TRBJ2-4	TGTGCCAGCTCACCAAAAGCCAAAAACATTCAGTACTTC	CASSPKAKNIQYF
NA	TRBV3-1	NA	TRBJ1-1	TGTGCCAGCAGCCAAGATGGGGGGCATTGGGGTACTGAAGCTTTCTTT	CASSQDGGHWGTEAFF
NA	TRBV5-1	medium-sized	TRBJ2-1	TGCGCCAGCTACGAGGGAGCGAAGCACAATGAGCAGTTCTTC	CASYEGAKHNEQFF
NA	TRBV20-1	few	TRBJ2-5	TGCAGTGGGCGGGCTACCCTCAAGACCCAGTACTTC	CSGRATLKTQYF
NA	TRBV7-6	NA	TRBJ2-3	TGTGCCGGCAGCTTACTGGGTGGGACGCAGTATTTT	CAGSLLGGTQYF
NA	TRBV6-1	NA	TRBJ2-1	TGTGCCAGCAGAGCACCGGGACTCGGGGAGCAGTTCTTC	CASRAPGLGEQFF
NA	TRBV7-2	medium-sized	TRBJ2-1	TGTGCCAGCAGCTTAAGTAGCGCTTCCTCCTACAATGAGCAGTTCTTC	CASSLSSASSYNEQFF
TRBD2	TRBV7-2	few	TRBJ2-3	TGTGCCTCGACTTGGGCGGGAGGGCCAATAGATACGCAGTATTTT	CASTWAGGPIDTQYF
NA	TRBV6-5	NA	TRBJ2-6	TGTGCCAGCAGTTACGGACAGCCCACTCACGTCCTGACTTTC	CASSYGQPTHVLTF
NA	TRBV7-9	many	TRBJ2-1	TGTGCCAGCAGCTTAATTGGGGATGAGCAGTTCTTC	CASSLIGDEQFF
NA	TRBV5-8	few	TRBJ2-4	TGTGCCAGCAGCCAGTTTGGGCCCAAAAACATTCAGTACTTC	CASSQFGPKNIQYF
NA	TRBV21-1	NA	TRBJ2-5	TGTGCCAGCAGCGAAAAGCCGGGACAGATACAAGAGACCCAGTACTTC	CASSEKPGQIQETQYF
TRBD2	TRBV5-1	NA	TRBJ2-7	TGCGCCAGCAGCTTGACTAGCGGGAGCTTGCGTGAGCAGTACTTC	CASSLTSGSLREQYF
NA	TRBV5-1	NA	TRBJ2-7	TGCGCCAGCGCCCCCGGCACATCCTACGAGCAGTACTTC	CASAPGTSYEQYF
TRBD2	TRBV3-1	few	TRBJ2-7	TGTGCCAGCAGCCAGGCTAGCGGGAACTACGAGCAGTACTTC	CASSQASGNYEQYF
TRBD1	TRBV4-2	few	TRBJ2-2	TGTGCCAGCACCAAAACAGGGGCCCAGAGCACCGGGGAGCTGTTTTTT	CASTKTGAQSTGELFF
TRBD1	TRBV5-1	few	TRBJ1-1	TGCGCCAGCAGCTTGGGAACAGGGGGCCCGGGAACTGAAGCTTTCTTT	CASSLGTGGPGTEAFF
NA	TRBV20-1	few	TRBJ2-5	TGCAGTGCTAGAGGAACTCTCCCCCCGGAGACCCAGTACTTC	CSARGTLPPETQYF
NA	TRBV12-3/TRBV12-4	NA	TRBJ1-2	TGTGCCAGCAGTCTTGGAGGGGCTGGCTACACCTTC	CASSLGGAGYTF
NA	TRBV12-3/TRBV12-4	many	TRBJ1-1	TGTGCCAGCAGTTTAGTGGAGGGCGCTGAAGCTTTCTTT	CASSLVEGAEAFF
NA	TRBV7-9	few	TRBJ2-7	TGTGCCAGCAGCCCTCTCCGGGACGAGCAGCACTTC	CASSPLRDEQHF
NA	TRBV4-1	NA	TRBJ1-2	TGCGCCAGCAGCCAACTAGGACAGAACTATGGCTACACCTTC	CASSQLGQNYGYTF
NA	TRBV20-1	NA	TRBJ1-2	TGCAGTGCTAGACAGGCAGGCGGCTACACCTTC	CSARQAGGYTF
TRBD1	TRBV25-1	NA	TRBJ1-1	TGTGCCAGCATGAGAACCCAGTCGGGACAGGGGGCTAAAGCTTTCTTT	CASMRTQSGQGAKAFF
NA	TRBV15	few	TRBJ1-1	TGTGCCACCTTGGGGAACACTGAAGCTTTCTTT	CATLGNTEAFF
NA	TRBV10-2	once	TRBJ1-1	TGCGCCAGCAGATGGACGGTCTACGATGAAGCTTTCTTT	CASRWTVYDEAFF
TRBD2	TRBV5-1	NA	TRBJ2-2	TGCGCCAGCAGCCCCGCCCTCCTAGCGGGAGAGGTCACCGGGGAGCTGTTTTTT	CASSPALLAGEVTGELFF
NA	TRBV7-7	NA	TRBJ2-3	TGTGCTAGCAGCCTAGGGAGGGGGAACACAGATACGCAGTATTTT	CASSLGRGNTDTQYF
NA	TRBV7-2	NA	TRBJ2-2	TGTGCCAGCAGAGCCTCCCAAGGAACCGGGGAGCTGTTTTTT	CASRASQGTGELFF
TRBD2	TRBV7-2	many	TRBJ2-3	TGTGCCAGCAGCTTAGCCGGGACTAGCGCAGATACGCAGTATTTT	CASSLAGTSADTQYF
NA	TRBV19	NA	TRBJ1-1	TGTGCCAGTACTCAGATCGTCCGGCAGAACACTGAAGCTTTCTTT	CASTQIVRQNTEAFF
TRBD2	TRBV29-1	many	TRBJ2-2	TGCAGCGTTGAGACTAGCGGAGGCACCGGGGAGCTGTTTTTT	CSVETSGGTGELFF